This T cell receptor (beta chain) stems from a study of blood T cell repertoires in COVID-19. Overall study context: Nucleic acid was either cDNA or gDNA, and it came from T cells, B-cell-depleted T cells, or PBMCs.

Authors' analysis steps: Estimates of nucleated cell counts were drawn from the amplification of reference gene primers. Produced via immunoSEQ multiplex PCR; TCRdb's table is partial and in-frame only. V and J calls plus clone size are reproduced from that table; the DNA served to infer D and trimming. The profile covers approximately 470,000 clones, with roughly 90% appearing a single time and 0.65% to 0.9% taken by the ten largest. The CDR3 sequence is 16 residues long. Germline CDR1 reads SGHTA; CDR2 reads FQGNSA. The J segment lost 8 bases and the V segment lost 5 bases, leaving 14 bases of the junction unmatched. Cohort assignment relied on participant-reported clinical history. Recovered participants had two consecutive negative NP/OP PCR tests, healthcare professional clearance, or symptom resolution.

The receptor was derived from a woman aged 18-29 years who had recovered from COVID-19. This chain joins TRBV7-2 and TRBJ1-2; 10 bases are shared with TRBD1. Specimen: PBMCs or T cells enriched from blood (not recorded which). The CDR3, as DNA: TGTGCCAGCAGCCTCTCATTGACAGGGGGCGTAGTGGGCTACACCTTC. Amino acids: CASSLSLTGGVVGYTF.